A selection of T cell receptor beta chains follows, all from one sample in a study of T cell changes during pregnancy in multiple sclerosis. The repertoire was sequenced with immunoSEQ multiplex PCR; TCRdb's copy has only in-frame clones and lacks some. The repertoire consists of roughly 42,000 clones, with approximately 90% occurring once and the leading ten covering 0.95% to 1.5%. The sequenced sample was CD4+ T cells from peripheral blood mononuclear cells, obtained in the second trimester of pregnancy. The receptors were sampled from a female donor with multiple sclerosis, enrolled in a pregnancy study. CDR3s include the opening cysteine and the closing phenylalanine or tryptophan. Each record gives: J gene, V gene, clone size, D gene, CDR3 DNA, CDR3 protein. D genes are given only for firm matches. Size is omitted from some rows. Given values are once, few, many or a class for expanded clones.

TRBJ2-1 | TRBV10-1 | NA | NA | TGCGCCAGCAGTACAAGCGTCAATGAGCAGTTCTTC | CASSTSVNEQFF
TRBJ2-7 | TRBV15 | medium-sized | NA | TGTGCCACCAGCACTAGAATCACTGGGAGGGAGCAGTACTTC | CATSTRITGREQYF
TRBJ1-5 | TRBV27 | NA | NA | TGTGCCAGCCGGTCGCTGGGGGGGGGCAATCAGCCCCAGCATTTT | CASRSLGGGNQPQHF
TRBJ2-1 | TRBV18 | NA | NA | TGTGCCAGCTCACCAATTCAGGGGTACAATGAGCAGTTCTTC | CASSPIQGYNEQFF
TRBJ2-3 | TRBV5-4 | NA | TRBD2 | TGTGCCAGCAGCTTGGGAGGGGCGGGAGATCGTAAAGATACGCAGTATTTT | CASSLGGAGDRKDTQYF
TRBJ1-2 | TRBV4-3 | NA | TRBD1 | TGCGCCAGCAGCCCCTACAATGACAGGGTGGATGGCTACACCTTC | CASSPYNDRVDGYTF
TRBJ1-2 | TRBV7-2 | few | NA | TGTGCCAGCAGCCCCCAGGCAGTACTGAACTATGGCTACACCTTC | CASSPQAVLNYGYTF
TRBJ2-7 | TRBV6-6 | once | TRBD2 | TGTGCCAGCAGTTACGGAAGCGGGAGCCAGTACTTC | CASSYGSGSQYF
TRBJ1-3 | TRBV5-1 | NA | NA | TGCGCCAGCAGCTTGGCTCCAGGCTCTGGAAACACCATATATTTT | CASSLAPGSGNTIYF
TRBJ2-2 | TRBV5-1 | few | NA | TGCGCCAGCAGCTTGGCCGCTGGGGGCAACACCGGGGAGCTGTTTTTT | CASSLAAGGNTGELFF
TRBJ2-7 | TRBV5-1 | NA | NA | TGCGCCAGCAGCTTTGGGGCGGGAATCCTCTACGAGCAGTACTTC | CASSFGAGILYEQYF
TRBJ1-1 | TRBV23-1 | NA | TRBD1 | TGCGCCAGCAGTGATACGGGACAGGGGGCCTTAGGTAACACTGAAGCTTTCTTT | CASSDTGQGALGNTEAFF
TRBJ2-7 | TRBV2 | NA | TRBD2 | TGTGCCAGCAGTGGGGGACTAGCGGGAGAAGGTAGCTACGAGCAGTACTTC | CASSGGLAGEGSYEQYF
TRBJ2-1 | TRBV7-6 | NA | TRBD1 | TGTGCCAGCAGTATGGACAGGCGGAATGAGCAGTTCTTC | CASSMDRRNEQFF
TRBJ2-2 | TRBV5-4 | NA | NA | TGTGCCAGCAGCACCCGGGTAGCGCCGAACACCGGGGAGCTGTTTTTT | CASSTRVAPNTGELFF
TRBJ1-3 | TRBV9 | NA | TRBD1 | TGTGCCAGCAGCGGCAGGGGGTCGGGAAACACCATATATTTT | CASSGRGSGNTIYF
TRBJ1-5 | TRBV28 | NA | NA | TGTGCCAGCAGTTCGTCAGGCTTCTATAGCAATCAGCCCCAGCATTTT | CASSSSGFYSNQPQHF
TRBJ1-5 | TRBV2 | NA | TRBD1 | TGTGCCACCCGGGACAGCTTAAATCAGCCCCAGCATTTT | CATRDSLNQPQHF
TRBJ2-7 | TRBV5-1 | NA | NA | TGCGCCAGCAGTCCGCTCCAGGGGAGCTCCTACGAGCAGTACTTC | CASSPLQGSSYEQYF
TRBJ2-7 | TRBV7-8 | NA | TRBD1 | TGTGCCAGCAGCCTGGACAGGCACTACGAGCAGTACTTC | CASSLDRHYEQYF
TRBJ2-1 | TRBV6-6 | NA | NA | TGTGCCACCTCAGGTCTTAGCGGCCCTGTGCATGAGCAGTTCTTC | CATSGLSGPVHEQFF